The 2 T cell receptor beta chains below come from one sample, sequenced in a study of blood T cell repertoires in COVID-19 (dated by TCRdb to the early 2020s). Library creation used the immunoSEQ multiplex PCR assay. What TCRdb holds here is the immuneACCESS table cut down to in-frame rearrangements. Part of the clones is not present; checked against another copy, under half of the missing clones reflect an unresolved V gene, and the others are unexplained. The sample table lists a few hundred thousand clones, more than 65% of them with a count of one. The top ten clones comprise roughly 2.4% of the sample. Sequences were obtained from peripheral blood. These receptor sequences come from a woman aged 60-75 years with acute or convalescent COVID-19.

The genes are TRBV5-1 and TRBJ1-2; the D gene is possibly TRBD1 (6 bases). From germline, CDR1 is SGHRS and CDR2 YFSETQ. V shed 0 bases and J shed 7 bases, with 10 bases lying between them. This CDR3 contains 13 residues. CDR3: CASSLAGVPGYTF. The DNA of the CDR3 is TGCGCCAGCAGCTTGGCAGGGGTCCCTGGCTACACCTTC.

CDR3 region: CASSFSGQETQYF. CDR3 nucleotides: TGTGCCAGCAGCTTTAGCGGCCAAGAGACCCAGTACTTC. The V and J genes are TRBV7-9 and TRBJ2-5; tentative D call: TRBD2 (6 bases). Germline CDR1 is SEHNR and CDR2 is FQNEAQ (reference sequence). V lost 3 bases, J lost 1 base, and 6 bases lay in between. The CDR3 is 13 amino acids.